A selection of T cell receptor beta chains follows, all from one sample in a study of blood T cell repertoires in COVID-19. Assay: immunoSEQ multiplex PCR; the TCRdb copy retains only in-frame clones and omits some. The sample lists about 170,000 clones; about 90% were seen once. The source material was PBMCs or T cells enriched from blood (not recorded which). The origin of the receptors is a woman between 45 and 65 years old who had recovered from COVID-19. The CDR3 runs from the conserved cysteine through the conserved F or W.

V: TRBV6-5
J: TRBJ1-1
CDR3: CASTRGLQNTEAFF

V: TRBV18
J: TRBJ1-5
CDR3: CASSPQGAGHPQHF

V: TRBV4-3
J: TRBJ2-7
CDR3: CASSLIAGGTYEQYF

V: TRBV7-9
J: TRBJ2-1
CDR3: CASSLGAGTEQFF

V: TRBV7-2
J: TRBJ2-7
CDR3: CASSSATGSYEQYF

V: TRBV9
J: TRBJ1-2
CDR3: CASSVEFGYGYTF

V: TRBV19
J: TRBJ2-2
CDR3: CASRLAGENTGELFF

V: TRBV27
J: TRBJ2-1
CDR3: CASSRDRGPYNEQFF

V: TRBV2
J: TRBJ2-7
CDR3: CASSGGTPYEQYF

V: TRBV5-5
J: TRBJ2-2
CDR3: CASSLIGARDIYTGELFF

V: TRBV5-1
J: TRBJ1-3
CDR3: CASSLTGDGVRAGNTIYF

V: TRBV7-9
J: TRBJ1-4
CDR3: CASSLGQGLREKLFF

V: TRBV6-1
J: TRBJ2-7
CDR3: CASSELAGRDNEQYF

V: TRBV9
J: TRBJ2-7
CDR3: CASSVERSAIYSYEQYF

V: TRBV2
J: TRBJ1-4
CDR3: CASTGTGEGKLFF

V: TRBV12-3/TRBV12-4
J: TRBJ2-7
CDR3: CASLVYPDEQYF

V: TRBV2
J: TRBJ2-3
CDR3: CASSEERASTDTQYF

V: TRBV24-1
J: TRBJ2-7
CDR3: CATSDTKQRQYF

V: TRBV30
J: TRBJ1-4
CDR3: CALTRHSANEKLFF

V: TRBV19
J: TRBJ1-5
CDR3: CASSISHYSNQPQHF

V: TRBV5-1
J: TRBJ1-3
CDR3: CASSLAERRTGNTIYF

V: TRBV7-6
J: TRBJ2-7
CDR3: CASSERLAGGRSYEQYF

V: TRBV14
J: TRBJ2-3
CDR3: CASSQGTGLGAQYF

V: TRBV5-5
J: TRBJ2-1
CDR3: CASSFARTSPWNEQFF

V: TRBV5-8
J: TRBJ1-2
CDR3: CASSLVREGYTF

V: TRBV27
J: TRBJ1-2
CDR3: CASRPTGGYGYTF

V: TRBV19
J: TRBJ1-5
CDR3: CASTYSPAGAGQPQHF